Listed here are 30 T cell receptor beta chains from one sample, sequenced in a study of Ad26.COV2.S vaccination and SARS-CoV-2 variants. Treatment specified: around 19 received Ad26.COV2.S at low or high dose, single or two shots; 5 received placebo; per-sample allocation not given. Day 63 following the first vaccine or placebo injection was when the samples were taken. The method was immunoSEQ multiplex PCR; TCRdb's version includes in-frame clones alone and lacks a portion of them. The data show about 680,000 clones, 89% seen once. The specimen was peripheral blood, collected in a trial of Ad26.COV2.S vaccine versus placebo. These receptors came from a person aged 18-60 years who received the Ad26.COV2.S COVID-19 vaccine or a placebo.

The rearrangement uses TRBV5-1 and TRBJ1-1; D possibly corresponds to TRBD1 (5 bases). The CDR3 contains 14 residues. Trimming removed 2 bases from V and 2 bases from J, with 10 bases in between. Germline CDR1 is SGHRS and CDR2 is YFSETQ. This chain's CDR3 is CASSLRTTNTEAFF. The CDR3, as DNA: TGCGCCAGCAGCTTAAGGACAACCAACACTGAAGCTTTCTTT. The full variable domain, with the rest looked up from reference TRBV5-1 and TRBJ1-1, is KAGVTQTPRYLIKTRGQQVTLSCSPISGHRSVSWYQQTPGQGLQFLFEYFSETQRNKGNFPGRFSGRQFSNSRSEMNVSTLELGDSALYLCASSLRTTNTEAFFGQGTRLTVV.

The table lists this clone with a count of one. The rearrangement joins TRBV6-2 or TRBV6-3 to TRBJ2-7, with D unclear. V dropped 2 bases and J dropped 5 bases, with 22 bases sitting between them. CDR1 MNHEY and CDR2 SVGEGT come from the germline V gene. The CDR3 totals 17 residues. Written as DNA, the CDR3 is TGTGCCAGCAGTTACGGCTCGGCGGTGGGGTTAGGCCACGAGCAGTACTTC. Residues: CASSYGSAVGLGHEQYF.

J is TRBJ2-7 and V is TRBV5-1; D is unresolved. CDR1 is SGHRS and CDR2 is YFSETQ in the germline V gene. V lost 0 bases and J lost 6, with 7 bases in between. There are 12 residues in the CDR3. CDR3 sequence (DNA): TGCGCCAGCAGCTTGGCCTCCCGCGAGCAGTACTTC. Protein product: CASSLASREQYF.

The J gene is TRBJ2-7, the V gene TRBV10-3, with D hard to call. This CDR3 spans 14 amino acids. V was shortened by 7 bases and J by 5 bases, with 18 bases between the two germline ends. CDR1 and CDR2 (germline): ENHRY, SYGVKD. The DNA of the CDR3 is TGTGCCATCAAATCTGATGGCCCCAGCGACGAGCAGTACTTC. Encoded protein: CAIKSDGPSDEQYF.

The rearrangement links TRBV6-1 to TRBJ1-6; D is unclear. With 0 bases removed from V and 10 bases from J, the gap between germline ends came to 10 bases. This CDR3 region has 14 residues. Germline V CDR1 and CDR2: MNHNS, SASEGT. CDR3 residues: CASSEATSGSPLHF. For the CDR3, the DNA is TGTGCCAGCAGTGAAGCCACTTCAGGATCACCCCTCCACTTT.

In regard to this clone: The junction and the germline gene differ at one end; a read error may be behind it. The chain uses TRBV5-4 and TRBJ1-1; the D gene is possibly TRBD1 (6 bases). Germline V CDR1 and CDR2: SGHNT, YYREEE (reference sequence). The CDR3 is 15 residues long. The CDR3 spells CASSPRQDGNSEAFF. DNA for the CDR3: TGTGCCAGCAGCCCACGACAGGATGGGAACAGTGAAGCTTTCTTT.

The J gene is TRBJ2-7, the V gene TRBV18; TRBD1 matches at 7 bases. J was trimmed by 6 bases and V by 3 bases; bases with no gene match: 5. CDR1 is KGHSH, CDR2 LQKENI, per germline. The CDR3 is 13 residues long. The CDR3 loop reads CASSPGTASEQYF. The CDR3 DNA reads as TGTGCCAGCTCACCGGGGACAGCTTCCGAGCAGTACTTC.

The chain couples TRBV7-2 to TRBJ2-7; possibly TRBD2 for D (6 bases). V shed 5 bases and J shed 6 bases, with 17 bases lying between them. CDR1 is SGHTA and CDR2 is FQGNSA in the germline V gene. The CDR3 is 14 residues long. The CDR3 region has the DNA TGTGCCAGCAGCCCCGGACTAAACCTACTCGAGCAGTACTTC. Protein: CASSPGLNLLEQYF.

This CDR3 is CAIRTDNTEAFF. CDR3 bases: TGTGCCATCCGAACGGACAACACTGAAGCTTTCTTT. V gene TRBV10-3 combines with J gene TRBJ1-1, with D hard to call. CDR1 and CDR2 from the germline V gene are ENHRY and SYGVKD. With 8 bases removed from V and 2 bases from J, the gap between germline ends came to 9 bases. This CDR3 spans 12 amino acids.

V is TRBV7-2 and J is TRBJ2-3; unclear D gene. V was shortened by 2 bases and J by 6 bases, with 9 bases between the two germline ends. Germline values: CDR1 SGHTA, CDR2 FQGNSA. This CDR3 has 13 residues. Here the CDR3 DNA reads TGTGCCAGCAGCTTATGGTCTAGGGATACGCAGTATTTT. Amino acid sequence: CASSLWSRDTQYF.

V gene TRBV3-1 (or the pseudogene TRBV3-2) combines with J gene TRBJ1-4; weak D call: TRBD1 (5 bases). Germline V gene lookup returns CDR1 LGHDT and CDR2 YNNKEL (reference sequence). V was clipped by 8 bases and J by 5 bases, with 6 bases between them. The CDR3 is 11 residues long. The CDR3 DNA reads TGTGCCAGCGGACACAATGAAAAACTGTTTTTT. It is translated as CASGHNEKLFF.

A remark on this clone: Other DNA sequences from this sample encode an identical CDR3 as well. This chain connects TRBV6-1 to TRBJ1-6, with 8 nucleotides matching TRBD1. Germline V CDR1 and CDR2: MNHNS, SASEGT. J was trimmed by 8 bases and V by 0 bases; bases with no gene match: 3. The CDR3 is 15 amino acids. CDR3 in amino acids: CASSEAGQGDSPLHF. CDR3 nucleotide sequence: TGTGCCAGCAGTGAAGCAGGACAGGGTGATTCACCCCTCCACTTT.

In nucleotides, the CDR3 is TGTGCCAGCAGCCAAGGTTCCCTCCGTTTAGGGCGCTACAATGAGCAGTTCTTC. This codes for CASSQGSLRLGRYNEQFF. This chain joins TRBV3-1 (or the pseudogene TRBV3-2) and TRBJ2-1; D gene unclear. The ends were cut back, 1 base at V and 3 bases at J, with 19 bases in the middle. Looked up from germline, CDR1 is LGHDT and CDR2 is YNNKEL (reference sequence). The CDR3 contains 18 residues.

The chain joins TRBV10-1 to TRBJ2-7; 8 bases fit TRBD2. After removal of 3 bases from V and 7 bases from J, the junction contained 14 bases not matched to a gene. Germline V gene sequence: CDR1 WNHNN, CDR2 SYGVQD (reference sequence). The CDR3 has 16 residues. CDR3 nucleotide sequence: TGCGCCAGCAGTGATCAGGGGCCTAGCGGGCTGGGGGAGCAGTACTTC. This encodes CASSDQGPSGLGEQYF.

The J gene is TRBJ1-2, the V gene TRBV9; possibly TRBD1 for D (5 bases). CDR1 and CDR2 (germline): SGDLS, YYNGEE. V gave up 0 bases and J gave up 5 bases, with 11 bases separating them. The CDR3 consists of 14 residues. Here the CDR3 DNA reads TGTGCCAGCAGCGTAGACGCCGGGGGGTATGGCTACACCTTC. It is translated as CASSVDAGGYGYTF.

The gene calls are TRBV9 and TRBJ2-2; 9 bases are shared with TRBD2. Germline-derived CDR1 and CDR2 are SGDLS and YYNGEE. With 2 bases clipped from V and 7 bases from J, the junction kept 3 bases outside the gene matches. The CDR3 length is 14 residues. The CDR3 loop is CASSVGLAIGELFF. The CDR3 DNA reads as TGTGCCAGCAGCGTCGGACTAGCGATCGGGGAGCTGTTTTTT. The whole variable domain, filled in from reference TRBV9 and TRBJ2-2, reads DSGVTQTPKHLITATGQRVTLRCSPRSGDLSVYWYQQSLDQGLQFLIQYYNGEERAKGNILERFSAQQFPDLHSELNLSSLELGDSALYFCASSVGLAIGELFFGEGSRLTVL.

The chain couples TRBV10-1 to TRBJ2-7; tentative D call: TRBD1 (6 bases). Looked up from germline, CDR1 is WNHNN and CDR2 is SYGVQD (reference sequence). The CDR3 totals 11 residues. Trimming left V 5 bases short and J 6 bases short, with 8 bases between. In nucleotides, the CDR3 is TGCGCCAGCAGTACAGGGCGCGAGCAGTACTTC. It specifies CASSTGREQYF.

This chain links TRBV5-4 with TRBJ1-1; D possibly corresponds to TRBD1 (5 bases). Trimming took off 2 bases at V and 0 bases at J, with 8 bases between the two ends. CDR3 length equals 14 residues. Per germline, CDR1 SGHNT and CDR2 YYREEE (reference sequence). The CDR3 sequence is CASSFGQLNTEAFF. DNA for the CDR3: TGTGCCAGCAGCTTTGGACAACTGAACACTGAAGCTTTCTTT.

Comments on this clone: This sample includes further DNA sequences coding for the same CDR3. For the CDR3, the DNA is TGCAGTGCTAGTCGGGGTGGACCGAACACTGAAGCTTTCTTT. It is translated as CSASRGGPNTEAFF. This chain joins TRBV20-1 and TRBJ1-1, with D hard to call. The germline CDR1 and CDR2 sequences are DFQATT and SNEGSKA (reference sequence). This CDR3 is built from 14 residues. V was shortened by 3 bases and J by 1 base, with 12 bases between the two germline ends.

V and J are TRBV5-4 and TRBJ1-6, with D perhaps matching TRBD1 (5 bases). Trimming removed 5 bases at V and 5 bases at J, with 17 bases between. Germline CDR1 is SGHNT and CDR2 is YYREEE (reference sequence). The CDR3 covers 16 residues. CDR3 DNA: TGTGCCAGCAGGTATCGCCCTCAGGGCGATAATTCACCCCTCCACTTT. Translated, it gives CASRYRPQGDNSPLHF. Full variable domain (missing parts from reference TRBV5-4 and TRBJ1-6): ETGVTQSPTHLIKTRGQQVTLRCSSQSGHNTVSWYQQALGQGPQFIFQYYREEENGRGNFPPRFSGLQFPNYSSELNVNALELDDSALYLCASRYRPQGDNSPLHFGNGTRLTVT.

Written as DNA, the CDR3 is TGTGCCTGGAGTAAACCGGGACCTTCAGGGCCAGATACGCAGTATTTT. Amino acid sequence: CAWSKPGPSGPDTQYF. The J gene is TRBJ2-3, the V gene TRBV30; tentatively, D is TRBD1 or TRBD2 (5 bases each). The V gene lost 2 bases and the J gene lost 4 bases, with 19 bases spanning the gap. Per the germline V gene, CDR1 is GTSNPN and CDR2 is SVGIG (reference sequence). The CDR3 loop spans 16 amino acids.

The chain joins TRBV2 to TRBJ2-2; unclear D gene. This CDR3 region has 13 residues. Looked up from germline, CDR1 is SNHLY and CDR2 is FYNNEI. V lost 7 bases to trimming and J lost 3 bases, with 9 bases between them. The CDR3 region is CASIPEHTGELFF. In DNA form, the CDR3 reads TGTGCCAGCATTCCTGAACACACCGGGGAGCTGTTTTTT.

CDR3 loop: CSASVGQGVSPLHF. CDR3 nucleotides: TGCAGTGCTAGTGTGGGACAGGGTGTTTCACCCCTCCACTTT. The J gene is TRBJ1-6, the V gene TRBV20-1; the match to TRBD1 covers 9 bases. The germline V gene encodes CDR1 DFQATT and CDR2 SNEGSKA (reference sequence). V shed 3 bases and J 9 bases; nucleotides not matched to a gene: 6. The CDR3 runs to 14 residues.

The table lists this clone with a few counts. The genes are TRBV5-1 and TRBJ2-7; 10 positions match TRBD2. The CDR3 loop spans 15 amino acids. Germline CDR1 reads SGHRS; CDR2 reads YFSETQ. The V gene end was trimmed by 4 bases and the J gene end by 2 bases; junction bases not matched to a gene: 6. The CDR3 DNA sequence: TGCGCCAGCAGCGGAACTAGCGGGGCAACCTACGAGCAGTACTTC. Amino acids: CASSGTSGATYEQYF.

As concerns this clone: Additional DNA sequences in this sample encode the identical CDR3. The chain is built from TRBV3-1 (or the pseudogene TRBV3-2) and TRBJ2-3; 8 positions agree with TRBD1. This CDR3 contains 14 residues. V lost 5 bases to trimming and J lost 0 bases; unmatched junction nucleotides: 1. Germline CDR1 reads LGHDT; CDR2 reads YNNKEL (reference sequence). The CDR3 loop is CASSRTGSTDTQYF. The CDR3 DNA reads TGTGCCAGCAGCAGGACAGGGAGCACAGATACGCAGTATTTT.

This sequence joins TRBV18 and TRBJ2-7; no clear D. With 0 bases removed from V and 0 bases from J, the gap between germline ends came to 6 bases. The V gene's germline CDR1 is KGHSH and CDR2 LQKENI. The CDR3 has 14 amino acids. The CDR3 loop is CASSPPGHSYEQYF. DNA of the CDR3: TGTGCCAGCTCACCACCCGGGCACTCCTACGAGCAGTACTTC.

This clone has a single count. CDR3 region: CASSVIATVYTDTQYF. CDR3 sequence (DNA): TGTGCCAGCAGTGTTATAGCGACAGTCTACACAGATACGCAGTATTTT. The gene calls are TRBV2 and TRBJ2-3; D is possibly TRBD1 or TRBD2 (5 bases each). The CDR3 is 16 residues long. Trimming cost V 4 bases and J 2 bases, with 16 bases left between them. The germline V gene has CDR1 SNHLY and CDR2 FYNNEI. The variable domain in full, with the rest retrieved from reference TRBV2 and TRBJ2-3, is EPEVTQTPSHQVTQMGQEVILRCVPISNHLYFYWYRQILGQKVEFLVSFYNNEISEKSEIFDDQFSVERPDGSNFTLKIRSTKLEDSAMYFCASSVIATVYTDTQYFGPGTRLTVL.

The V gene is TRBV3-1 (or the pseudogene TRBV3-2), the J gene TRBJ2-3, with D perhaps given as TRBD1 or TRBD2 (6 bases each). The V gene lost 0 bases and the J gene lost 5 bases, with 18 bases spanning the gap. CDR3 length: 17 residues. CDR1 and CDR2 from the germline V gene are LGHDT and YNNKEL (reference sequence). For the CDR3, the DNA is TGTGCCAGCAGCCAAGATTCGGCGGGACAACGGGAAGATACGCAGTATTTT. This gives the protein CASSQDSAGQREDTQYF.

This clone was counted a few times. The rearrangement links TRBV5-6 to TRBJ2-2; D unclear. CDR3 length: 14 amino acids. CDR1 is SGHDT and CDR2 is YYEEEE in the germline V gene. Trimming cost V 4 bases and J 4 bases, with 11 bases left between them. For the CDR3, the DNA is TGTGCCAGCAGCCAGGTGGGCGGCACCGGGGAGCTGTTTTTT. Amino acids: CASSQVGGTGELFF.

CDR3 in DNA: TGTGCCAGCCGCAGGCAAGGGTTTGAAGCTTTCTTT. Translated: CASRRQGFEAFF. This chain uses TRBV3-1 (or the pseudogene TRBV3-2) with TRBJ1-1; no definite D call. In germline, CDR1 is LGHDT, CDR2 YNNKEL (reference sequence). V lost 8 bases to trimming and J lost 7 bases, with 14 bases between them. The CDR3 spans 12 residues.